Following are 9 T cell receptor beta chains from one sample sequenced in a study of CD8+ T cells in alopecia areata. The authors extracted RNA and reverse transcribed it into cDNA as the sequencing template. Assay used: immunoSEQ multiplex PCR; TCRdb lists only in-frame clones, some missing. The sample contains about 300,000 clones, none of them singletons. Cells that came from pooled cutaneous lymph nodes were sorted using CD4, CD8alpha, NKG2D, NKG2ACE and other markers. The sequencing input was CD4+ T cells sorted from a lymph node. Receptor source: a C3H/HeJ mouse with alopecia areata. MHC haplotype of the mouse line: H2-k.

About this clone itself: Genes and germline come from the mouse. The read ends 4 residues shy of where the CDR3 ends; the end is completed using the germline J gene. The same CDR3 arises from other DNA sequences in this sample as well. The chain joins TRBV19 to TRBJ2-2, with unresolved D. Germline V gene sequence: CDR1 FNHDT, CDR2 SITEND (reference sequence). The CDR3 has 14 amino acids. The ends were cut back, 4 bases at V and 0 bases at J, with 7 bases in the middle. The covered CDR3 bases are TGTGCCAGCAGTCCCCAAGCAAACACCGGG. It is translated as CASSPQANTG. The CDR3 as a whole reads CASSPQANTGQLYF.

This clone has a count of ten or more. Genes and germline are mouse. The part of the CDR3 DNA that was read is TGTGCTAGCAGTGTCCGGGGGGCTAGTGCAGAA. Amino acids: CASSVRGASAE. The whole CDR3 sequence reads CASSVRGASAETLYF. This chain uses TRBV17 with TRBJ2-3; D perhaps matches TRBD2 (7 bases). The read halts 4 residues ahead of the CDR3 end, with the missing end drawn from the germline J gene. Germline V lookup: CDR1 MNHDT, CDR2 YYDKIL. Deletions cut 5 bases from V and 0 bases from J, with 12 bases between. The CDR3 is 15 amino acids.

Regarding this clone: These gene names are mouse names. The read ends 4 residues early relative to the CDR3; the germline J gene fills the gap. The same CDR3 arises from other DNA sequences in this sample as well. V and J are TRBV19 and TRBJ2-3; the match to TRBD2 covers 9 bases. Germline CDR1 is FNHDT and CDR2 is SITEND (reference sequence). With V trimmed by 5 bases and J by 0 bases, 4 bases remained unmatched. The CDR3 covers 15 residues. Incomplete CDR3 DNA: TGTGCCAGCAGCGGACTGGGGACTAGTGCAGAA. Translated: CASSGLGTSAE. The whole CDR3 protein reads CASSGLGTSAETLYF.

The table lists this clone with a few counts. Each gene name is a mouse one. The observed sequence ends 4 residues before the CDR3 terminus, with the missing tail filled in from the germline J gene. The V and J genes are TRBV13-1 and TRBJ1-2, with D possibly being TRBD1 (6 bases). The CDR3 consists of 16 residues. From germline, CDR1 is NSHNY and CDR2 SYGAGN. V dropped 0 bases and J dropped 0 bases, with 12 bases sitting between them. The CDR3 protein is CASSDARDNANSDYTF. The part of the CDR3 DNA that was read is TGTGCCAGCAGTGATGCAAGGGACAATGCAAACTCC.

This clone was seen at least ten times. The gene names here belong to mouse. The CDR3 extends 4 residues past the end of the read, so its final part is completed from the germline J gene. Different DNA sequences within this sample yield the same CDR3. The chain uses TRBV12-1 and TRBJ1-2; D is ambiguous. The V end lost 3 bases, the J end lost 4 bases, and 5 bases lay between the germline ends. Germline V gives CDR1 SGHSN, CDR2 HYEKVE. The CDR3 has 11 residues. CDR3 DNA (partial): TGTGCCAGCTCTTTAGGCTCC. Translation gives CASSLGS. The CDR3 reads in full as CASSLGSDYTF. Drawing the rest from reference TRBV12-1 and TRBJ1-2, the complete variable domain is DSGVVQSPRHIIKEKGGRSVLTCIPISGHSNVVWYQQTLGKELKFLIQHYEKVERDKGFLPSRFSVQQFDDYHSEMNMSALELEDSAMYFCASSLGSDYTFGSGTRLLVI.

In its sample, this clone was seen many times. Gene names are mouse gene names. The CDR3 extends 4 residues past the end of the read, so its final part is completed from the germline J gene. The rearrangement links TRBV17 to TRBJ2-3; D is perhaps TRBD1 (5 bases). The germline gives CDR1 MNHDT, CDR2 YYDKIL. The V end lost 1 base, the J end lost 4 bases, and 6 bases lay between the germline ends. The CDR3 extends over 13 amino acids. CDR3 bases read: TGTGCTAGCAGTAGAGCAGGGCCAGAA. It codes for CASSRAGPE. The whole CDR3 protein reads CASSRAGPETLYF.

This clone was seen a few times. The gene names given are mouse names. The missing CDR3 end, 4 residues past where the read stops, is filled in from the germline J gene. The rearrangement joins TRBV5 to TRBJ2-5, with 7 bases aligning to TRBD2. The CDR3 sequence is 14 residues long. V lost 2 bases to trimming and J lost 1 base; unmatched junction nucleotides: 0. Germline loops: CDR1 LGHNA, CDR2 YNLKQL (reference sequence). CDR3 DNA, as far as it was read: TGTGCCAGCAGCCAATGGGGGGACCAAGAC. This translates into CASSQWGDQD. The full CDR3 sequence reads CASSQWGDQDTQYF.

As regards this clone: Genes and germline come from the mouse. The CDR3 end falls 4 residues outside the read, so it is completed with the germline J gene. The rearrangement links TRBV4 to TRBJ1-1, with unresolved D. The CDR3 spans 14 residues. V lost 8 bases and J 0 bases, leaving 13 bases between the germline ends. In germline, CDR1 is LGHDT, CDR2 YNNKQL (reference sequence). The CDR3 bases that were read are TGTGCCAGCCTTCTCTGGAAGGCAAACACA. It encodes CASLLWKANT. The full CDR3 is CASLLWKANTEVFF.

Comments on this clone: Gene names and germline match the mouse. The read gets to within 4 residues of the CDR3 end, and the germline J gene fills in the rest. The chain employs TRBV13-3 and TRBJ2-7; 9 nucleotides agree with TRBD2. Per the germline V gene, CDR1 is NNHDY and CDR2 is SYVADS. The CDR3 contains 14 residues. The DNA read from the CDR3 is TGTGCCAGCAGGCCACTGGGGGGCCCGTAT. This sequence encodes CASRPLGGPY. The entire CDR3 protein reads CASRPLGGPYEQYF.